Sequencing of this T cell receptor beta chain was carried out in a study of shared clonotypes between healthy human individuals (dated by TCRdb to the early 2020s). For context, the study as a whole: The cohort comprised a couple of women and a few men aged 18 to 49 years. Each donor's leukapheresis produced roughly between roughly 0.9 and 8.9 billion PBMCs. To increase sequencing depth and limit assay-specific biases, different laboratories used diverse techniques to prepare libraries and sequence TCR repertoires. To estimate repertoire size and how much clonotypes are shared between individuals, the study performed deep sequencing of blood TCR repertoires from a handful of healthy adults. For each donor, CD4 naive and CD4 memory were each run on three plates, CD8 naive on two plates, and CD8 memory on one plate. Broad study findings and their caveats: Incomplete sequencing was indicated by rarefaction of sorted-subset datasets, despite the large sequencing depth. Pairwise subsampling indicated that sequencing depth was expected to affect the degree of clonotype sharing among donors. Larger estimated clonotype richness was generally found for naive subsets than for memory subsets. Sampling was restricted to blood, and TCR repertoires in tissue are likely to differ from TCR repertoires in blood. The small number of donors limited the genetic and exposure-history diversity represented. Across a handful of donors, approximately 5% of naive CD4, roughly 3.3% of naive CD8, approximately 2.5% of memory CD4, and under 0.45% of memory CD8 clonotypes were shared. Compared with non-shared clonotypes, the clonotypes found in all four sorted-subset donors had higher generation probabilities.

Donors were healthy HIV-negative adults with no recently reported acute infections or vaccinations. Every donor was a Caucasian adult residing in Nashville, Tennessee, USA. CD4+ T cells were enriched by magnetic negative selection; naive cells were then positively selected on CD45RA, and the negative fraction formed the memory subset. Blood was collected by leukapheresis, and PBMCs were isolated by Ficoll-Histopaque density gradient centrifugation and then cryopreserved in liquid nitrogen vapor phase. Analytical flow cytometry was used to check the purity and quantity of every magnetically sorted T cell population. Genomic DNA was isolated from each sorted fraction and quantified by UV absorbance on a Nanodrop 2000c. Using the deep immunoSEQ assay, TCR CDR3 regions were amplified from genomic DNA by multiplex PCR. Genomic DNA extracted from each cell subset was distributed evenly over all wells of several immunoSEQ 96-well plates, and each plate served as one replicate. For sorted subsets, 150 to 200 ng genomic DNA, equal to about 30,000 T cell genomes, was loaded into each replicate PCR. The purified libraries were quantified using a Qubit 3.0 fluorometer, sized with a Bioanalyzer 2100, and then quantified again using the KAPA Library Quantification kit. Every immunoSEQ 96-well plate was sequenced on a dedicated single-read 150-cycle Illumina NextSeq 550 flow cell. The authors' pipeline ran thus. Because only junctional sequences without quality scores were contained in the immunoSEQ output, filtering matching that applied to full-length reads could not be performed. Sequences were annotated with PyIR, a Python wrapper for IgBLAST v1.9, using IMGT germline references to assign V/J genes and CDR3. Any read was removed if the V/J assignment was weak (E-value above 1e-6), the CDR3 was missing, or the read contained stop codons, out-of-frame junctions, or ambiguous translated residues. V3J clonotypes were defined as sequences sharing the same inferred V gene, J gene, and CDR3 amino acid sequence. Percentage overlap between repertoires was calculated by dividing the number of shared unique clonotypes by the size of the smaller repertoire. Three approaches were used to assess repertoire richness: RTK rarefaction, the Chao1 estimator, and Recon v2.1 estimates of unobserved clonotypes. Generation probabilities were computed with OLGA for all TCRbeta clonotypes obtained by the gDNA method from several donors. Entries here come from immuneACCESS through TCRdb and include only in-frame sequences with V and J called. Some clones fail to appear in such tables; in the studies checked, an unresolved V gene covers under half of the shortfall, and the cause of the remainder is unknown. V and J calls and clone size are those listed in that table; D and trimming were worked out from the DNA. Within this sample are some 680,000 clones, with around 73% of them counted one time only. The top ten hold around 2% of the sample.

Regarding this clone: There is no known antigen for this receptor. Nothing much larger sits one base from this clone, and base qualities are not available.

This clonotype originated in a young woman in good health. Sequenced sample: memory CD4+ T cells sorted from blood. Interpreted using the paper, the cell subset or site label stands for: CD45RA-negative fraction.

The DNA is TGTGCCAGCAGCCGAACGCAGGGGAGTGAAGATACGCAGTATTTT. Translation gives CASSRTQGSEDTQYF. The chain employs TRBV5-4 and TRBJ2-3; the best D guess is TRBD1, with 6 bases matching. V gives up 4 bases and J gives up 5 bases, and the segment between their germline ends measures 17 bases. The CDR3 spans 15 residues, from the cysteine through the phenylalanine. Only the CDR3 DNA is retained, 45 bases long and in frame from the first base. Looking up the germline V gene (reference sequence) yields CDR1 SGHNT and CDR2 YYREEE.